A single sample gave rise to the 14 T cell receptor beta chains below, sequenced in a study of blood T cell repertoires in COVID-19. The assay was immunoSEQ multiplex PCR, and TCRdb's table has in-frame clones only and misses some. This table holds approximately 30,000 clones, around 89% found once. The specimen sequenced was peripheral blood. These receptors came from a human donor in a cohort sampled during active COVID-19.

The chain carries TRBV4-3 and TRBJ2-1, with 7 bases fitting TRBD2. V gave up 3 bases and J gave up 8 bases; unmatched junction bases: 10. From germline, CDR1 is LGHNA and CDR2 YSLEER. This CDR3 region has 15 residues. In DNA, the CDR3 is TGCGCCAGCAGCCACCTAGAGCGGGGAAGGGATGAGCAGTTCTTC. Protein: CASSHLERGRDEQFF.

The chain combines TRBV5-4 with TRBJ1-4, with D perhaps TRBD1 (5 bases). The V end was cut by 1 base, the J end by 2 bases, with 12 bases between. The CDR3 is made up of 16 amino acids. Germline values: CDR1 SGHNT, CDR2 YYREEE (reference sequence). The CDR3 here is CASSLIGDATNEKLFF. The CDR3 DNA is TGTGCCAGCAGCTTGATAGGGGATGCGACTAATGAAAAACTGTTTTTT.

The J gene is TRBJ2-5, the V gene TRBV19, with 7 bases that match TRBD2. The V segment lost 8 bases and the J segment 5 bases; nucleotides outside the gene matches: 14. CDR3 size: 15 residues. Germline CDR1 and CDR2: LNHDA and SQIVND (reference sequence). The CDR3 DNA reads TGTGCCAGTGCTACTAGCGCCACGTCTTACGAGACCCAGTACTTC. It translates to CASATSATSYETQYF.

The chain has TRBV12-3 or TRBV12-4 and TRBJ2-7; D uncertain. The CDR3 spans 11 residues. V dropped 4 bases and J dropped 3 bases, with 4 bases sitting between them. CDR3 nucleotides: TGTGCCAGCAGTTCCTTCTACGAGCAGTACTTC. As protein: CASSSFYEQYF.

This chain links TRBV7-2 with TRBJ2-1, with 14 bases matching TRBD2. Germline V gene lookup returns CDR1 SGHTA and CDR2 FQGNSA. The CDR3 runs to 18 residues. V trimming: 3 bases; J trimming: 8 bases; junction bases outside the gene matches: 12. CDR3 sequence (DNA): TGTGCCAGCAGCTTGCCGGTGAGACTAGCGGGGGGGTACGATGAGCAGTTCTTC. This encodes CASSLPVRLAGGYDEQFF.

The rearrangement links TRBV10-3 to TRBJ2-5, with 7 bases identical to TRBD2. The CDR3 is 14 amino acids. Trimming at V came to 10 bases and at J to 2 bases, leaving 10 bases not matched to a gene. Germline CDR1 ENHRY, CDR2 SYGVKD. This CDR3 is CATRGSGGQETQYF. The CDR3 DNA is TGTGCCACCCGGGGGTCGGGGGGTCAAGAGACCCAGTACTTC.

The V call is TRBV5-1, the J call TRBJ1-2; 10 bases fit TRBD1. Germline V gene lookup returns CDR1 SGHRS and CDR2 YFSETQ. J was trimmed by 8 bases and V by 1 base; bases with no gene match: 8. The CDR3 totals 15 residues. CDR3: CASSLPGGQGSGYTF. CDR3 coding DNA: TGCGCCAGCAGCTTGCCCGGGGGACAGGGGTCCGGCTACACCTTC.

CDR3 amino acids: CASSTRQPYGYTF. CDR3 coding DNA: TGTGCCAGCAGCACTCGACAGCCCTATGGCTACACCTTC. The rearrangement links TRBV5-5 to TRBJ1-2, with D perhaps matching TRBD1 (5 bases). With 4 bases removed from V and 4 bases from J, the gap between germline ends came to 11 bases. Germline V lookup: CDR1 SGHKS, CDR2 YYEKEE (reference sequence). CDR3 length equals 13 residues.

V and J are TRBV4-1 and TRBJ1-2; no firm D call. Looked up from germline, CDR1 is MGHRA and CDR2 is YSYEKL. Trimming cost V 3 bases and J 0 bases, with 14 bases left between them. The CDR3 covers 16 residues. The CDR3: CASSQDPTGANYGYTF. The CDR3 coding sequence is TGCGCCAGCAGCCAGGACCCGACGGGAGCTAACTATGGCTACACCTTC.

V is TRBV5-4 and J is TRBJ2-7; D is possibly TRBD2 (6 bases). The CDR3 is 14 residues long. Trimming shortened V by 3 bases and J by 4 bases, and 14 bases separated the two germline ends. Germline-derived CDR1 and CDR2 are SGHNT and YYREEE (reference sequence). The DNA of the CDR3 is TGTGCCAGCAGCTCACGGGGGAGCGGATACGAGCAGTACTTC. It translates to CASSSRGSGYEQYF.

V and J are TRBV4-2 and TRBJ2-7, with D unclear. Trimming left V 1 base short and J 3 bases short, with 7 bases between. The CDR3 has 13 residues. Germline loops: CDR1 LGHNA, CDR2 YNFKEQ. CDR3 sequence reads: CASSQAENYEQYF. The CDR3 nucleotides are TGTGCCAGCAGCCAAGCGGAGAACTACGAGCAGTACTTC.

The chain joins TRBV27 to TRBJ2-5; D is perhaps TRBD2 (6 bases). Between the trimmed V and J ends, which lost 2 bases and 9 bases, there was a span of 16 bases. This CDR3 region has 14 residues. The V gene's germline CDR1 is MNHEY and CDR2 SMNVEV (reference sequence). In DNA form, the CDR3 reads TGTGCCAGCAGTTTAAAGCCCTATGGCGGGGCCCAGTACTTC. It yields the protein CASSLKPYGGAQYF.

CDR3 nucleotide sequence: TGTGCCAGCAGTTACTCTCCGACCGGGACTTACAGCACAGATACGCAGTATTTT. Translated, it gives CASSYSPTGTYSTDTQYF. The V call is TRBV6-2 or TRBV6-3, the J call TRBJ2-3, with D possibly matching TRBD2 (6 bases). V was shortened by 0 bases and J by 0 bases, with 16 bases between the two germline ends. The V gene's germline CDR1 is MNHEY and CDR2 SVGEGT. The CDR3 runs to 18 residues.

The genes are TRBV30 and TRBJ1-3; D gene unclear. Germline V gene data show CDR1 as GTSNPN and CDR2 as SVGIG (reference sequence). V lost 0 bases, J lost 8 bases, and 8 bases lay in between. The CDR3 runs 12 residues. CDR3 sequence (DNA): TGTGCCTGGAGTGTACTAGGAGACACCATATATTTT. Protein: CAWSVLGDTIYF.